These 32 T cell receptor beta chains share one sample of origin, sequenced in a study of response to subunit inactivated influenza vaccine. TCRdb passed the RT-PCR reads through MiXCR, listing each CDR3 protein once. The data show around 250,000 distinct CDR3 sequences, roughly an eighth seen once. The specimen was non-naive T cells sorted from PBMCs, collected around 15 days before vaccination. The source of these receptors is a man aged 50-60 years who received an inactivated influenza vaccine.

This clonotype was recorded at least ten times. The rearrangement links TRBV20-1 to TRBJ2-1; unclear D gene. Germline CDR1 DFQATT, CDR2 SNEGSKA (reference sequence). This CDR3 spans 14 amino acids. V shed 3 bases and J shed 3 bases, with 12 bases lying between them. CDR3 in amino acids: CSASNGPFYNEQFF. CDR3 nucleotides: TGCAGTGCTAGCAACGGGCCCTTCTACAATGAGCAGTTCTTC.

This clonotype was observed many times. CDR3 amino acids: CASSLGVGNEQFF. The DNA for the CDR3 is TGTGCCAGCAGTTTAGGGGTAGGCAATGAGCAGTTCTTC. This rearrangement joins TRBV27 to TRBJ2-1; D unclear. Trimming pared 2 bases from V and 6 bases from J, leaving 8 bases between. This CDR3 is 13 amino acids long. Germline V gives CDR1 MNHEY, CDR2 SMNVEV (reference sequence).

At least ten counts were recorded for this clonotype. The V gene is TRBV20-1, the J gene TRBJ1-2, with D perhaps matching TRBD1 (5 bases). Trimming stripped 6 bases from V and 2 bases from J, with 16 bases between. The CDR3 spans 14 residues. Germline V gene sequence: CDR1 DFQATT, CDR2 SNEGSKA (reference sequence). The CDR3 DNA follows: TGCAGTGCAGGGACCGACCGATCCAACTATGGCTACACCTTC. Amino acid sequence: CSAGTDRSNYGYTF.

J is TRBJ1-3 and V is TRBV5-1, with D maybe TRBD1 (5 bases). Trimming stripped 0 bases from V and 4 bases from J, with 14 bases between. The CDR3 spans 16 residues. The germline V gene has CDR1 SGHRS and CDR2 YFSETQ. The CDR3 coding sequence is TGCGCCAGCAGCTTGGCCGGAGGGGTGTTCGGAAACACCATATATTTT. It translates to CASSLAGGVFGNTIYF.

This clonotype has at least ten counts. This chain links TRBV7-2 with TRBJ1-2; 7 nucleotides line up with TRBD1. V shed 5 bases, J shed 5 bases, and the junction held 14 bases outside the gene matches. The CDR3 contains 16 residues. CDR1 and CDR2 (germline): SGHTA, FQGNSA. The CDR3 DNA reads TGTGCCAGCAGCCCTCGAACTCCCGGGACAGCTTATGGCTACACCTTC. This encodes CASSPRTPGTAYGYTF.

V usage is TRBV3-1 and J usage is TRBJ2-5; 9 nucleotides match TRBD1. This CDR3 comprises 16 residues. Trimming removed 4 bases from V and 4 bases from J; junction bases left unmatched: 10. Per germline, CDR1 LGHDT and CDR2 YNNKEL (reference sequence). The CDR3 sequence is CASSPWTGVGGETQYF. The CDR3 DNA reads as TGTGCCAGCAGCCCCTGGACAGGGGTTGGTGGAGAGACCCAGTACTTC.

This clonotype was recorded many times. V usage is TRBV20-1 and J usage is TRBJ1-6, with 8 bases matching TRBD1. From germline, CDR1 is DFQATT and CDR2 SNEGSKA (reference sequence). The CDR3 covers 18 residues. The J segment lost 0 bases and the V segment lost 2 bases, leaving 9 bases of the junction unmatched. The CDR3 sequence: CSARNIPTGASYNSPLHF. DNA of the CDR3: TGCAGTGCTAGAAATATCCCGACAGGGGCCTCCTATAATTCACCCCTCCACTTT.

The rearrangement uses TRBV27 and TRBJ2-7, with 8 positions matching TRBD1. Trimming cost V 5 bases and J 5 bases; bases outside gene matches: 8. This CDR3 comprises 14 residues. Germline assignment: CDR1 MNHEY and CDR2 SMNVEV (reference sequence). The DNA of the CDR3 is TGTGCCAGCAGTCTTAATCCGACAGGGGACGAGCAGTACTTC. This translates into CASSLNPTGDEQYF.

The table lists this clonotype with a few counts. The chain carries TRBV20-1 and TRBJ2-4; the D gene is possibly TRBD2 (5 bases). This CDR3 has 17 amino acids. Trimming stripped 6 bases from V and 2 bases from J, with 23 bases between. CDR1 DFQATT and CDR2 SNEGSKA come from the germline V gene (reference sequence). In DNA form, the CDR3 reads TGCAGTGCCCCGATTCTAGCATCGCCTTGGACCAAAAACATTCAGTACTTC. Residues: CSAPILASPWTKNIQYF.

The V call is TRBV30, the J call TRBJ2-7, with D perhaps TRBD2 (5 bases). The V end was cut by 7 bases, the J end by 4 bases, with 23 bases between. The CDR3 totals 15 residues. CDR1 and CDR2 from the germline V gene are GTSNPN and SVGIG (reference sequence). The CDR3 reads CASRDVIKGGYEQYF. The CDR3 DNA sequence: TGTGCCTCTAGGGATGTTATTAAGGGCGGGTACGAGCAGTACTTC.

This clonotype has a handful of counts. V gene TRBV4-3 combines with J gene TRBJ2-1, with 12 bases aligning to TRBD1. The CDR3 is 15 residues long. The junction had 2 bases not matched to a gene; V was cut back by 5 bases and J by 3 bases. CDR1 and CDR2 (germline): LGHNA, YSLEER. CDR3 protein: CASSRDRGLYNEQFF. The CDR3 bases are TGCGCCAGCAGCAGGGACAGGGGGCTCTACAATGAGCAGTTCTTC.

This clonotype turned up a few times. The rearrangement joins TRBV7-6 to TRBJ1-1; no firm D call. The CDR3 has 15 residues. CDR1 SGHVS and CDR2 FNYEAQ come from the germline V gene. Trimming pared 5 bases from V and 1 base from J, leaving 14 bases between. The CDR3: CASSRWREGNTEAFF. CDR3 DNA: TGTGCCAGCAGCCGTTGGAGGGAGGGGAACACTGAAGCTTTCTTT.

This clonotype showed up many times. J is TRBJ2-1 and V is TRBV7-9; TRBD2 aligns across 9 bases. Trimming removed 5 bases from V and 7 bases from J; junction bases left unmatched: 18. CDR3 length: 18 residues. Per germline, CDR1 SEHNR and CDR2 FQNEAQ (reference sequence). The CDR3: CASSPNPRAGGPRNEQFF. The DNA for the CDR3 is TGTGCCAGCAGCCCCAACCCTAGGGCGGGAGGGCCGCGGAATGAGCAGTTCTTC.

The rearrangement joins TRBV4-3 to TRBJ2-7; weak D call: TRBD1 (6 bases). With 1 base removed from V and 3 bases from J, the gap between germline ends came to 13 bases. Germline V gene lookup returns CDR1 LGHNA and CDR2 YSLEER. CDR3 size: 15 residues. The CDR3 is CASSQVRQAGYEQYF. CDR3 nucleotides: TGCGCCAGCAGCCAAGTCCGACAGGCTGGCTACGAGCAGTACTTC.

The CDR3 sequence is CTTGLNTEAFF. CDR3 coding DNA: TGCACGACAGGTCTGAACACTGAAGCTTTCTTT. The rearrangement uses TRBV20-1 and TRBJ1-1; possible D gene TRBD1, 6 bases. Germline V gene lookup returns CDR1 DFQATT and CDR2 SNEGSKA (reference sequence). The CDR3 contains 11 residues.

The CDR3 region is CASSPPRQISYNEQFF. The CDR3 coding sequence is TGTGCCAGCTCACCACCCCGACAAATCTCCTACAATGAGCAGTTCTTC. J is TRBJ2-1 and V is TRBV18; D remains unclear. Germline values: CDR1 KGHSH, CDR2 LQKENI. The V end was cut by 0 bases, the J end by 0 bases, with 9 bases between. This CDR3 region has 16 residues. Drawing the rest from reference TRBV18 and TRBJ2-1, the complete variable domain is NAGVMQNPRHLVRRRGQEARLRCSPMKGHSHVYWYRQLPEEGLKFMVYLQKENIIDESGMPKERFSAEFPKEGPSILRIQQVVRGDSAAYFCASSPPRQISYNEQFFGPGTRLTVL.

This clonotype turned up a few times. The chain links TRBV7-2 to TRBJ2-3; the D gene could be TRBD1 or TRBD2 (5 bases each). Germline V lookup: CDR1 SGHTA, CDR2 FQGNSA. This CDR3 comprises 13 residues. V was clipped by 2 bases and J by 6 bases, with 9 bases between them. CDR3 nucleotides: TGTGCCAGCAGCTTAAAGTGGGGGGATACGCAGTATTTT. It encodes CASSLKWGDTQYF.

The chain uses TRBV5-5 and TRBJ2-5; D is undetermined. Germline lookup yields CDR1 SGHKS and CDR2 YYEKEE (reference sequence). This CDR3 is built from 12 residues. The V end lost 2 bases, the J end lost 4 bases, and 6 bases lay between the germline ends. The CDR3 coding sequence is TGTGCCAGCAGCTTTCGGGTAGAGACCCAGTACTTC. Protein product: CASSFRVETQYF.

The gene calls are TRBV20-1 and TRBJ1-1, with unresolved D. The CDR3 runs 11 residues. Germline lookup yields CDR1 DFQATT and CDR2 SNEGSKA (reference sequence). V was trimmed by 0 bases and J by 7 bases, leaving 6 bases between them. Here the CDR3 DNA reads TGCAGTGCTAGAGATATGGTTGAAGCTTTCTTT. Translated: CSARDMVEAFF.

This clonotype was counted between two and nine times. V gene TRBV6-5 combines with J gene TRBJ2-1; D is undetermined. Between the trimmed V and J ends, which lost 2 bases and 3 bases, there was a span of 11 bases. CDR3 length equals 15 residues. Germline V gene lookup returns CDR1 MNHEY and CDR2 SVGAGI. The chain's CDR3 is CASSYTPGGYNEQFF. The CDR3 DNA sequence: TGTGCCAGCAGTTACACACCCGGCGGCTACAATGAGCAGTTCTTC.

The V gene is TRBV12-5, the J gene TRBJ2-1; D perhaps matches TRBD1 (5 bases). Judging by the DNA end, TRBJ2-7 fits better; the J call may be wrong. CDR1 is LGHNT, CDR2 FRNRAP, per germline. This CDR3 region has 13 residues. CDR3 sequence reads: CASAHLRVGEQYF. The CDR3 DNA reads as TGTGCTAGTGCCCACCTCAGGGTCGGTGAGCAGTACTTC.

In this sample, this clonotype turned up a few times. The V gene is TRBV4-1, the J gene TRBJ2-5; D might be TRBD2 (6 bases). The CDR3 has 15 amino acids. Per the germline V gene, CDR1 is MGHRA and CDR2 is YSYEKL. V was shortened by 3 bases and J by 2 bases, with 13 bases between the two germline ends. The CDR3 DNA sequence: TGCGCCAGCAGCCAGACCGGGACTTTACAAGAGACCCAGTACTTC. The encoded protein is CASSQTGTLQETQYF.

This clonotype was seen at least ten times. The rearrangement links TRBV7-8 to TRBJ1-5, with D perhaps matching TRBD1 (6 bases). The CDR3 has 15 amino acids. Between the trimmed V and J ends, which lost 1 base and 6 bases, there was a span of 13 bases. Germline V gene lookup returns CDR1 SGHVS and CDR2 FQNEAQ. CDR3 sequence: CASSLGAGVGQPQHF. In DNA, the CDR3 is TGTGCCAGCAGCTTAGGTGCAGGGGTGGGTCAGCCCCAGCATTTT.

The sample holds a few counts of this clonotype. This rearrangement joins TRBV18 to TRBJ1-6; 11 bases align to TRBD1. The CDR3 is 15 amino acids. Germline V lookup: CDR1 KGHSH, CDR2 LQKENI. With V trimmed by 5 bases and J by 7 bases, 4 bases remained unmatched. The DNA for the CDR3 is TGTGCCAGCTCAGCCGGGACAGGGGGGAATTCACCCCTCCACTTT. Residues: CASSAGTGGNSPLHF.

This clonotype was recorded at least ten times. The chain uses TRBV6-1 and TRBJ2-1; 8 nucleotides align to TRBD1. Germline loops: CDR1 MNHNS, CDR2 SASEGT. V shed 10 bases, J shed 3 bases, and the junction held 8 bases outside the gene matches. The CDR3 is 14 amino acids. CDR3 amino acids: CATKPGQDYNEQFF. The CDR3 coding sequence is TGTGCCACGAAACCGGGACAGGACTACAATGAGCAGTTCTTC.

The sample holds a few counts of this clonotype. The chain recombines TRBV21-1 with TRBJ2-3; the table's D call, TRBD2, has no DNA check behind it. TRBV21-1 constitutes a pseudogene. The CDR3 covers 16 residues. The CDR3 DNA reads as TGTGCCAGCAGCTACCGGACTAGCGGGGGGACAGATACGCAGTATTTT. This translates into CASSYRTSGGTDTQYF.

This clonotype came up many times. CDR3: CASSEGGGFEQFF. The CDR3 DNA reads as TGTGCCAGCAGTGAAGGGGGGGGCTTTGAGCAGTTCTTC. V usage is TRBV6-1 and J usage is TRBJ2-1, with a weak D call TRBD2 (7 bases). Trimming removed 1 base at V and 9 bases at J, with 10 bases between. This CDR3 has 13 residues. CDR1 and CDR2 (germline): MNHNS, SASEGT.

This clonotype was observed a handful of times. V and J are TRBV10-3 and TRBJ2-3; no firm D call. CDR1 is ENHRY and CDR2 is SYGVKD in the germline V gene. The CDR3 is made up of 16 amino acids. The V end was cut by 4 bases, the J end by 2 bases, with 16 bases between. The CDR3 region is CAISGVVGILTDTQYF. In DNA, the CDR3 is TGTGCCATCAGTGGAGTCGTGGGGATCCTCACAGATACGCAGTATTTT.

This clonotype has more than one count but fewer than ten. The gene calls are TRBV6-4 and TRBJ2-5; D uncertain. The germline gives CDR1 MRHNA, CDR2 SNTAGT. There are 16 residues in the CDR3. Trimming pared 6 bases from V and 1 base from J, leaving 18 bases between. CDR3 coding DNA: TGTGCCAGCAGATTACCGGGCCTTGGACCCCAAGAGACCCAGTACTTC. It encodes CASRLPGLGPQETQYF.

The rearrangement links TRBV3-1 to TRBJ2-4; a possible D gene is TRBD1 (6 bases). Per germline, CDR1 LGHDT and CDR2 YNNKEL (reference sequence). Trimming stripped 1 base from V and 4 bases from J, with 8 bases between. The CDR3 runs 14 residues. CDR3 sequence reads: CASSQGTAKNIQYF. In nucleotides, the CDR3 is TGTGCCAGCAGCCAAGGGACAGCAAAAAACATTCAGTACTTC.

This clonotype was detected only once. A read error is possible here, since a much larger clone lies one base away. The rearrangement uses TRBV6-2 or TRBV6-3 and TRBJ2-7, with D hard to call. This CDR3 is built from 11 residues. V was shortened by 5 bases and J by 6 bases, with 8 bases between the two germline ends. Germline V gene data show CDR1 as MNHEY and CDR2 as SVGEGT. The CDR3 DNA follows: TGTGCCAGCAGTCCTTACTGCGAGCAGTACTTC. Amino acid sequence: CASSPYCEQYF.

This clonotype was detected only a few times. The CDR3 sequence is CSAKSGRSPYEQYF. CDR3 nucleotides: TGCAGTGCCAAGAGCGGGAGGTCCCCCTACGAGCAGTACTTC. This chain connects TRBV20-1 to TRBJ2-7, with 9 positions matching TRBD2. The germline V gene encodes CDR1 DFQATT and CDR2 SNEGSKA (reference sequence). The CDR3 sequence is 14 residues long. Trimming cost V 6 bases and J 2 bases; bases outside gene matches: 8.